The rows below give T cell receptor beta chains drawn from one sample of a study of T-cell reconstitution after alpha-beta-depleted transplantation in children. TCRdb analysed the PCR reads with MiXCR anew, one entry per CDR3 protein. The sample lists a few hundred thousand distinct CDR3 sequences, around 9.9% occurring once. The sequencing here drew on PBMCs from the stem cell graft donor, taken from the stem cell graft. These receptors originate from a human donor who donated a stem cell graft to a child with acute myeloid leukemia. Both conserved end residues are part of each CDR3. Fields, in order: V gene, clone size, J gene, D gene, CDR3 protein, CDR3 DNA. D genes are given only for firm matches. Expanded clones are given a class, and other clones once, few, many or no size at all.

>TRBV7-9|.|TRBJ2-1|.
CASSLGLPNEQFF
TGTGCCAGCAGCTTAGGTCTACCCAATGAGCAGTTCTTC
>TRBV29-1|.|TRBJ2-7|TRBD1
CSARTGGSYEQYF
TGCAGCGCCCGGACAGGGGGTTCCTACGAGCAGTACTTC
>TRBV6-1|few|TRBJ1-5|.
CASSQGWGVNQPQHF
TGTGCCAGCAGTCAGGGCTGGGGGGTCAATCAGCCCCAGCATTTT
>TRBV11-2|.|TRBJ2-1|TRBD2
CASSTRGRTSGGNSYNEQFF
TGTGCCAGCAGCACCCGGGGGCGGACTAGCGGGGGGAATTCCTACAATGAGCAGTTCTTC
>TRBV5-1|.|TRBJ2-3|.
CASTNGPSTDTQYF
TGCGCCAGCACGAATGGACCTAGCACAGATACGCAGTATTTT
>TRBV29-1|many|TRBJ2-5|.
CSVEAHGGETQYF
TGCAGCGTTGAAGCACATGGCGGGGAGACCCAGTACTTC
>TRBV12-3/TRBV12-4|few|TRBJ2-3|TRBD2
CASTPRRSGGPSTDTQYF
TGTGCCAGCACTCCCCGCCGGAGCGGGGGCCCAAGCACAGATACGCAGTATTTT
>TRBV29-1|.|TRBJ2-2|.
CSATPDGTGELFF
TGCAGCGCCACCCCGGATGGGACCGGGGAGCTGTTTTTT
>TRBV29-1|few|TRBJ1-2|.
CSVEYPESYGYTF
TGCAGCGTTGAATACCCGGAGTCCTATGGCTACACCTTC
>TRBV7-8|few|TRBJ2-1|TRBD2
CASRLADLKDEQFF
TGTGCCAGCAGGCTAGCGGATCTTAAGGATGAGCAGTTCTTC
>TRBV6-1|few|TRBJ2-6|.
CASSPWAASSGANVLTF
TGTGCCAGCAGTCCATGGGCAGCATCCTCTGGGGCCAACGTCCTGACTTTC
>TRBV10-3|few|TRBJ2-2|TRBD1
CAISSRGPSAGELFF
TGTGCCATCTCATCGAGGGGGCCTTCAGCCGGGGAGCTGTTTTTT
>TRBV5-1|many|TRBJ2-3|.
CASSPRPGDTDTQYF
TGCGCCAGCAGTCCGAGACCGGGAGACACAGATACGCAGTATTTT
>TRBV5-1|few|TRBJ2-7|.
CASKSAMDYFSYEQYF
TGCGCCAGCAAGTCCGCAATGGACTACTTCTCCTACGAGCAGTACTTC
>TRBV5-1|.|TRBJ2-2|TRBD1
CASSLAQGDPGELFF
TGCGCCAGCAGCTTGGCGCAGGGGGATCCCGGGGAGCTGTTTTTT
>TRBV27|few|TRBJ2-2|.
CASSSLVLVTNTGELFF
TGTGCCAGCAGTTCCCTCGTTTTGGTTACGAACACCGGGGAGCTGTTTTTT
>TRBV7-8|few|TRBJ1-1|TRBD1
CASSYQGARNTEAFF
TGTGCCAGCAGCTACCAGGGGGCACGGAACACTGAAGCTTTCTTT
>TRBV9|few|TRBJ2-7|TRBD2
CASSVGGAGGGYEQYF
TGTGCCAGCAGCGTAGGGGGAGCGGGAGGTGGGTACGAGCAGTACTTC
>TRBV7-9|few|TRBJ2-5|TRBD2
CASSPPGLAGRETQYF
TGTGCCAGCAGCCCACCGGGACTAGCGGGGAGAGAGACCCAGTACTTC
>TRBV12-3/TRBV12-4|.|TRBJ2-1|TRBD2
CASTLAGGPGEQFF
TGTGCCAGCACCCTAGCGGGGGGGCCAGGTGAGCAGTTCTTC
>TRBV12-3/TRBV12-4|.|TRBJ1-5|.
CASSVGGQPQHF
TGTGCCAGCAGTGTGGGCGGTCAGCCCCAGCATTTT
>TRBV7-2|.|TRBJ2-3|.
CASSKAPDTQYF
TGTGCTAGCAGCAAAGCCCCAGATACGCAGTATTTT
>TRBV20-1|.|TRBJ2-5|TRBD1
CSARDLYRGHSETQYF
TGCAGTGCTAGAGATCTTTACAGGGGGCATAGTGAGACCCAGTACTTC
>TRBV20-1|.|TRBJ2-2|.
CSASDSGNTGELFF
TGCAGTGCGAGTGACAGCGGAAACACCGGGGAGCTGTTTTTT
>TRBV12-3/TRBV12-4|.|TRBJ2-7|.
CASSPRRDSYEQYF
TGTGCCAGCAGTCCGCGCCGGGACTCCTACGAGCAGTACTTC
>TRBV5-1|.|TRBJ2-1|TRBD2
CASSTWASGAYNEQFF
TGCGCCAGCAGCACCTGGGCTAGCGGGGCCTACAATGAGCAGTTCTTC
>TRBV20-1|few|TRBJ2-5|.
CSARDAAQETQYF
TGCAGTGCTAGAGATGCAGCCCAAGAGACCCAGTACTTC
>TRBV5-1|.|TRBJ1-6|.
CASSLNLRDSPLHF
TGCGCCAGCAGCTTGAACCTCAGGGATTCACCCCTCCACTTT
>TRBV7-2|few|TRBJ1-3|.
CASSSIRGGGNTIYF
TGTGCCAGCAGCTCTATTAGAGGGGGAGGAAACACCATATATTTT
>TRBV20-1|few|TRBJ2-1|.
CSAREDPFNNEQFF
TGCAGTGCTAGAGAGGATCCTTTCAACAATGAGCAGTTCTTC
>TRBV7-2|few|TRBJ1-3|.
CASSLGPAGSGNTIYF
TGTGCCAGCAGCTTAGGCCCAGCCGGCTCTGGAAACACCATATATTTT
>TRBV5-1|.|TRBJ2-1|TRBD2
CASSPGPSGSYNEQFF
TGCGCCAGCAGCCCGGGGCCTAGCGGGAGTTACAATGAGCAGTTCTTC